The rows below give T cell receptor beta chains drawn from one sample of a study of regulatory T cells in long-lasting Graves disease. Each CDR3 protein gets one entry after TCRdb re-called the multiplex PCR reads with MiXCR. The sample lists about 470,000 distinct CDR3 sequences; less than 25% were seen once. The source material was peripheral blood mononuclear cells (PBMCs), sampled when the disease was refractory, from a patient treated with antithyroid drugs. These receptors all come from a female donor with Graves disease. CDR3s include the opening cysteine and the closing phenylalanine or tryptophan. The order of the fields is CDR3 protein, CDR3 DNA, D gene, CDR3 length, clone size, V gene, J gene. D genes are given only for firm matches. Clone size, where shown, is once, few, many, or a class for clones that have expanded.

CDR3: CASSLQTSGRALRTGELFF
DNA: TGCGCCAGCAGCCTACAGACTAGCGGGAGGGCCCTGAGGACCGGGGAGCTGTTTTTT
D: TRBD2
length: 19
size: few
V: TRBV5-1
J: TRBJ2-2

CDR3: CAISDGDRGNEKLFF
DNA: TGTGCCATCAGTGATGGGGACAGGGGTAATGAAAAACTGTTTTTT
D: TRBD1
length: 15
size: many
V: TRBV10-3
J: TRBJ1-4

CDR3: CASSLFAGALETQYF
DNA: TGTGCCAGCAGTTTGTTCGCAGGGGCTTTAGAGACCCAGTACTTC
D: NA
length: 15
size: NA
V: TRBV28
J: TRBJ2-5

CDR3: CASSQGRNEQYF
DNA: TGTGCCAGCAGCCAGGGGCGGAACGAGCAGTACTTC
D: NA
length: 12
size: many
V: TRBV28
J: TRBJ2-7

CDR3: CATSRSKTGGNEQYF
DNA: TGTGCCACCAGCAGATCGAAGACAGGGGGCAACGAGCAGTACTTC
D: TRBD1
length: 15
size: NA
V: TRBV15
J: TRBJ2-7

CDR3: CASSVAPTGYRETQYF
DNA: TGTGCCAGCAGCGTAGCTCCCACGGGCTACAGGGAGACCCAGTACTTC
D: NA
length: 16
size: NA
V: TRBV9
J: TRBJ2-5

CDR3: CAWRDGGVSYEQYF
DNA: TGTGCCTGGAGGGACGGAGGGGTCTCCTACGAGCAGTACTTC
D: NA
length: 14
size: once
V: TRBV30
J: TRBJ2-7

CDR3: CASSSDLHSNQPQHF
DNA: TGTGCCAGCAGTTCTGATCTACATAGCAATCAGCCCCAGCATTTT
D: NA
length: 15
size: many
V: TRBV6-2/TRBV6-3
J: TRBJ1-5

CDR3: CATSRDRGDSPLHF
DNA: TGTGCCACCAGCAGAGACAGGGGCGATTCACCCCTCCACTTT
D: NA
length: 14
size: many
V: TRBV15
J: TRBJ1-6

CDR3: CASSLTGSGNTIYF
DNA: TGCGCCAGCAGCTTGACCGGCTCTGGAAACACCATATATTTT
D: NA
length: 14
size: many
V: TRBV5-1
J: TRBJ1-3

CDR3: CSARDDRGHSPLHF
DNA: TGCAGTGCTAGAGATGATAGGGGGCATTCACCCCTCCACTTT
D: TRBD1
length: 14
size: many
V: TRBV20-1
J: TRBJ1-6

CDR3: CASSPQDETQYF
DNA: TGTGCCAGCTCACCACAGGACGAGACCCAGTACTTC
D: NA
length: 12
size: NA
V: TRBV18
J: TRBJ2-5

CDR3: CASSLKGGGKPQHF
DNA: TGTGCCAGCAGCCTCAAGGGGGGAGGGAAGCCCCAGCATTTT
D: NA
length: 14
size: few
V: TRBV5-8
J: TRBJ1-5

CDR3: CASSLQPSYEQYF
DNA: TGTGCCAGCAGCTTACAACCCTCCTACGAGCAGTACTTC
D: NA
length: 13
size: many
V: TRBV7-8
J: TRBJ2-7

CDR3: CASSQERGYYEQYF
DNA: TGTGCCAGCAGCCAAGAGCGGGGATACTACGAGCAGTACTTC
D: NA
length: 14
size: many
V: TRBV3-1
J: TRBJ2-7

CDR3: CSARDREGTTGGIQYF
DNA: TGCAGTGCTAGAGATCGAGAAGGGACAACGGGGGGCATTCAGTACTTC
D: NA
length: 16
size: NA
V: TRBV20-1
J: TRBJ2-4

CDR3: CASEIPGQVPHQPQHF
DNA: TGTGCCAGCGAAATTCCGGGACAGGTGCCTCATCAGCCCCAGCATTTT
D: TRBD1
length: 16
size: few
V: TRBV19
J: TRBJ1-5

CDR3: CASSQGWAGGSYEQYF
DNA: TGTGCCAGCAGCCAAGGTTGGGCGGGAGGGTCCTACGAGCAGTACTTC
D: TRBD2
length: 16
size: NA
V: TRBV3-1
J: TRBJ2-7